The rows below give T cell receptor beta chains drawn from one sample of a study of T cells expressing NK-cell markers. TCRdb re-called the 5' RACE reads and catalogs CDR3 proteins one per entry, DNA excluded. The listing records about 150,000 distinct CDR3 sequences. The sequencing sample was made of blood T cells: a sorted CD56 or NKG2C T cell subset, CD4+ or CD8+ T cells, or bulk PBMC T cells (not recorded which). The receptor source for this set is a woman between 45 and 60 years old in good health. Each CDR3 is given with its conserved first and last residue.

v_call	j_call	cdr3_aa
TRBV12-3/TRBV12-4	TRBJ2-1	CASSFKGQFAYNEQFF
TRBV5-5	TRBJ2-1	CASSAYNEQFF
TRBV6-5	TRBJ2-1	CASSYLGVGNEQFF
TRBV6-1	TRBJ2-5	CASSEVWGRETQYF
TRBV4-1	TRBJ1-1	CASSSGRPEAFF
TRBV4-1	TRBJ2-2	CASSQDWGQGSTGELFF
TRBV7-9	TRBJ2-5	CASSLATQSQETQYF
TRBV27	TRBJ2-7	CASSAGTGEYEQYF
TRBV29-1	TRBJ1-2	CSVVGSNYGYTF
TRBV24-1	TRBJ1-1	CATSESLGEAFF
TRBV10-3	TRBJ2-1	CAIRVGTGGVPTRYNEQFF
TRBV29-1	TRBJ2-3	CSVPTWIAGEGSTDTQYF
TRBV14	TRBJ2-1	CASSQAPLLGEQFF
TRBV27	TRBJ1-1	CASKLGLNTEAFF
TRBV27	TRBJ2-6	CASSLLGSIPVLTF
TRBV29-1	TRBJ2-5	CSVEADLSETQYF
TRBV7-9	TRBJ1-5	CASSISGEGGQHF
TRBV4-1	TRBJ1-4	CASSQVLGATNEKLFF
TRBV5-1	TRBJ2-3	CASGVKAGEDTDTQYF
TRBV11-2	TRBJ2-1	CASSLIASGNNEQFF
TRBV3-1	TRBJ2-7	CASSLRTVRTYEQYF
TRBV14	TRBJ2-3	CASSRGSSTDTQYF
TRBV5-4	TRBJ1-5	CASSFMVAGVDQPQHF
TRBV29-1	TRBJ2-7	CSVGRQGDYEQYF
TRBV20-1	TRBJ2-7	CSGPGLAAYEQYF
TRBV3-1	TRBJ2-1	CASSHYSGNEQFF
TRBV2	TRBJ1-5	CASSAGGPQHF
TRBV6-1	TRBJ2-7	CASGGTGLTYEQYF
TRBV4-1	TRBJ2-1	CASSQEFPGTSHEQFF
TRBV12-3/TRBV12-4	TRBJ2-7	CASSRTGFRQYEQYF
TRBV3-1	TRBJ2-3	CASSQDGFAFRTGSTDTQYF
TRBV10-3	TRBJ2-7	CAISVGSGREQYF
TRBV5-8	TRBJ2-3	CASSSGTANTDTQYF
TRBV11-2	TRBJ2-3	CASLTGLATDTQYF
TRBV7-8	TRBJ1-5	CASSPSSQPQHF
TRBV23-1	TRBJ2-1	CASSTRTSGRSYNEQFF
TRBV5-4	TRBJ2-7	CASSLLASYEQYF
TRBV4-1	TRBJ1-1	CASSQALQGSEAFF
TRBV7-9	TRBJ2-1	CASSPRLRNEQFF
TRBV3-1	TRBJ2-1	CASGIAGSWGNEQFF
TRBV7-9	TRBJ2-7	CASLRDRGDEQYF
TRBV7-2	TRBJ1-6	CASSLWYRENSPLHF
TRBV6-5	TRBJ2-3	CASSPLAVPTDTQYF
TRBV6-4	TRBJ1-6	CASSDREGSPLHF
TRBV19	TRBJ2-3	CASTRAITGDTQYF
TRBV2	TRBJ2-7	CASSGQGAGSYEQYF
TRBV6-6	TRBJ1-5	CASSYLEKEPQHF
TRBV7-9	TRBJ1-6	CASTRDSNSPLHF
TRBV4-1	TRBJ2-5	CASSQDESLEETQYF
TRBV10-3	TRBJ2-7	CAIRSVGVQYF
TRBV11-2	TRBJ2-3	CASSLDTWTTSTDTQYF
TRBV12-1	TRBJ2-2	CASSFGAGEGELFF
TRBV5-1	TRBJ2-5	CASRFEREETQYF
TRBV2	TRBJ1-1	CAGSGNAEAFF